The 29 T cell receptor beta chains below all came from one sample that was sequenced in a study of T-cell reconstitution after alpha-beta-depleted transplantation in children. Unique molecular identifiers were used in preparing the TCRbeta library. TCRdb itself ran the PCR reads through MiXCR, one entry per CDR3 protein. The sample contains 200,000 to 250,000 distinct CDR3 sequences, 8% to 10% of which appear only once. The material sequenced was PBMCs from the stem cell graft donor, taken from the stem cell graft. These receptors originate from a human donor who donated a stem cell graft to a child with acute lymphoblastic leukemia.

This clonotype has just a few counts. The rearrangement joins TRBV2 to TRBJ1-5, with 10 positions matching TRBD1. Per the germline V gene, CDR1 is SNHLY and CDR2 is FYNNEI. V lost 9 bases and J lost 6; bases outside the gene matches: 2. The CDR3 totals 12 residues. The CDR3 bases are TGTGCCAGTGGACAGGGGGGTCAGCCCCAGCATTTT. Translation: CASGQGGQPQHF.

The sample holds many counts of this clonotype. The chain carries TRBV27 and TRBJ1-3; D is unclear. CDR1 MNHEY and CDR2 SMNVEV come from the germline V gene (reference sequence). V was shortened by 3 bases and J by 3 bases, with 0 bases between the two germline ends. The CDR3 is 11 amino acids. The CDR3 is CASSFGNTIYF. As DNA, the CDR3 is TGTGCCAGCAGTTTTGGAAACACCATATATTTT.

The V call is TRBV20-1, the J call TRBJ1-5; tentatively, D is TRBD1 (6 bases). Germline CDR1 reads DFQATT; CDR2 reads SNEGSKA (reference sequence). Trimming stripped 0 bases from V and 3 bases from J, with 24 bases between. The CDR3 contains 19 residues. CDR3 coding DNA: TGCAGTGCTAGAGACCCGAGAGGAGTTTTGGTGGGGGCCAATCAGCCCCAGCATTTT. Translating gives CSARDPRGVLVGANQPQHF.

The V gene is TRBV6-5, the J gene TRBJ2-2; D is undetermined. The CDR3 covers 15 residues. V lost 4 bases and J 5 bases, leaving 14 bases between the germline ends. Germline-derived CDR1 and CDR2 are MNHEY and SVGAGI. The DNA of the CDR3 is TGTGCCAGCAGTTCCCCCCGCGTGGGAACCGGGGAGCTGTTTTTT. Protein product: CASSSPRVGTGELFF.

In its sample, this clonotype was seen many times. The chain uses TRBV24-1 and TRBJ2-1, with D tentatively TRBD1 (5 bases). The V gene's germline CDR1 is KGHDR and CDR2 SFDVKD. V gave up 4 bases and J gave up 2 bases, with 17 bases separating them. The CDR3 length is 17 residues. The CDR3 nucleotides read TGTGCCACCAGTGACCCAAGGGGTCCCCTTACCTACAATGAGCAGTTCTTC. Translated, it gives CATSDPRGPLTYNEQFF.

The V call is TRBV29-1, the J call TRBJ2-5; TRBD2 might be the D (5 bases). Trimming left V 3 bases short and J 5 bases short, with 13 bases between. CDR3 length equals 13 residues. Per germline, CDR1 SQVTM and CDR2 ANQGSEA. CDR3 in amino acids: CSVEGVKSETQYF. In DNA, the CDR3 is TGCAGCGTTGAGGGAGTTAAGTCGGAGACCCAGTACTTC.

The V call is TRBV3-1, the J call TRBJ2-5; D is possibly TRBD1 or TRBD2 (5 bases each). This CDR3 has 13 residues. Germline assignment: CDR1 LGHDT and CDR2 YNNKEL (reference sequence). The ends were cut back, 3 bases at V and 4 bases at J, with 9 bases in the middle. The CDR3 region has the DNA TGTGCCAGCAGCCATGGGGGAACAGAGACCCAGTACTTC. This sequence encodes CASSHGGTETQYF.

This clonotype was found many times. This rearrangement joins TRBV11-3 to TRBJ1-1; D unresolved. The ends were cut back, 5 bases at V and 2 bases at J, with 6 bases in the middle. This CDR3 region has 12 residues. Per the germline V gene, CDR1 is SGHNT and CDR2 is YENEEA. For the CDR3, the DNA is TGTGCCAGCAGCAGCTACAACACTGAAGCTTTCTTT. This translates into CASSSYNTEAFF.

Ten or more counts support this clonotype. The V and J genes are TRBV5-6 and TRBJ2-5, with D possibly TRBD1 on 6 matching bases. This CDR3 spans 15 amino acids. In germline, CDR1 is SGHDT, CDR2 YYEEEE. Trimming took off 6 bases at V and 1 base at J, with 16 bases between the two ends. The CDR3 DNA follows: TGTGCCAGCAACTCCCTTCAGGGGATCCAAGAGACCCAGTACTTC. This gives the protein CASNSLQGIQETQYF.

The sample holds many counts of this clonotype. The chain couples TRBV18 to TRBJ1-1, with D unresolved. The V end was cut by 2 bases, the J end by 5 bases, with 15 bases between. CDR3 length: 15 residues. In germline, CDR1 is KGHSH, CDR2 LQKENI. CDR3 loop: CASSPVRVGGTEAFF. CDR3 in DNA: TGTGCCAGCTCACCAGTAAGGGTCGGAGGGACTGAAGCTTTCTTT.

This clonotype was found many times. In DNA, the CDR3 is TGTGCCAGCAGTTATGGGACTAACTATGGCTACACCTTC. It translates to CASSYGTNYGYTF. The chain combines TRBV6-5 with TRBJ1-2, with D unresolved. CDR3 length: 13 amino acids. V lost 3 bases, J lost 0 bases, and 5 bases lay in between. Per the germline V gene, CDR1 is MNHEY and CDR2 is SVGAGI.

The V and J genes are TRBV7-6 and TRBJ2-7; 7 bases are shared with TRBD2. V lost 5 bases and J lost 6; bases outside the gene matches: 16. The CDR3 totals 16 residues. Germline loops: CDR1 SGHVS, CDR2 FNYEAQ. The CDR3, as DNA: TGTGCCAGCAGCCCACAATCAGCGGGGACTGGGGTCGAGCAGTACTTC. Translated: CASSPQSAGTGVEQYF.

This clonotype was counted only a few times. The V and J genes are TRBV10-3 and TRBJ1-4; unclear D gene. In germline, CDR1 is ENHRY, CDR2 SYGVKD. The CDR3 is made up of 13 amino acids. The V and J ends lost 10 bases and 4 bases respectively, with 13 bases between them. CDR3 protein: CATQRAVNEKLFF. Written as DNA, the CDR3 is TGTGCCACCCAAAGGGCCGTTAATGAAAAACTGTTTTTT.

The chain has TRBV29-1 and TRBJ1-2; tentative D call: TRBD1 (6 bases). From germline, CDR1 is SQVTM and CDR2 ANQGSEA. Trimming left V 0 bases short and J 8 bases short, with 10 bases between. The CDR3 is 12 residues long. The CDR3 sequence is CSVEDRGGGYTF. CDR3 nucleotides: TGCAGCGTTGAAGACAGGGGTGGGGGCTACACCTTC.

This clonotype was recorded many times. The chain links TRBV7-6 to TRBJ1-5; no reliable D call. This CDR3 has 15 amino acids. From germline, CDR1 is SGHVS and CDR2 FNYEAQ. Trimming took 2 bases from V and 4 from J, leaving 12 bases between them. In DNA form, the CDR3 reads TGTGCCAGCAGCTTAAGGGTGGGCCCAAATCAGCCCCAGCATTTT. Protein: CASSLRVGPNQPQHF. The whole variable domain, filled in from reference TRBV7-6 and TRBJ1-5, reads GAGVSQSPRYKVTKRGQDVALRCDPISGHVSLYWYRQALGQGPEFLTYFNYEAQQDKSGLPNDRFSAERPEGSISTLTIQRTEQRDSAMYRCASSLRVGPNQPQHFGDGTRLSIL.

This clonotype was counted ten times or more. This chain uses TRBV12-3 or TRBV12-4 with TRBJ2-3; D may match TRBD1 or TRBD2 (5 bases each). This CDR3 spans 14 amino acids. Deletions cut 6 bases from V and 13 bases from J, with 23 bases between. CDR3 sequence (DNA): TGTGCCAGCAGGCCGGCTAGGGCAGGGAGTGAGGAGTATTTT. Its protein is CASRPARAGSEEYF.

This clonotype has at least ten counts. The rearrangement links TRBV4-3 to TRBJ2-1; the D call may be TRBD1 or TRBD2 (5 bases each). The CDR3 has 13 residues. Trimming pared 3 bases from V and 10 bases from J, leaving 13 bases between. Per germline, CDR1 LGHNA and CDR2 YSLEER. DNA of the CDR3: TGCGCCAGCAGCCAGGAGACCTGGGGGGAGCAGTTCTTC. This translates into CASSQETWGEQFF.

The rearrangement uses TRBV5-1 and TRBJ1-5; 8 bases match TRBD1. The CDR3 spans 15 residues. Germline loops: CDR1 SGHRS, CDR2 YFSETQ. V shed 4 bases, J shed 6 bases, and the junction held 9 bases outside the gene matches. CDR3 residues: CASSPAGGDGQPQHF. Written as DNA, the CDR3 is TGCGCCAGCAGCCCGGCAGGGGGCGATGGTCAGCCCCAGCATTTT.

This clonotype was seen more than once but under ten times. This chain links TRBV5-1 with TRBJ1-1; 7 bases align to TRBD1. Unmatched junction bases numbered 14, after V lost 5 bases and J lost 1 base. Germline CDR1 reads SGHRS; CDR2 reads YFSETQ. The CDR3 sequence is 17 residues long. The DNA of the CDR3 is TGCGCCAGCAGGCGCGGATACAGGGGTGGGTGGAACACTGAAGCTTTCTTT. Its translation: CASRRGYRGGWNTEAFF.

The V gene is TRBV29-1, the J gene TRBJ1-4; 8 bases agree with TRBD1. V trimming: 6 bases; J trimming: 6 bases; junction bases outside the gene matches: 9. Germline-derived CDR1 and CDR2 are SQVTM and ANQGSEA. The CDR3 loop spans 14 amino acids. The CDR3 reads CSVADRGIYEKLFF. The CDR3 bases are TGCAGCGTAGCAGACAGGGGTATCTATGAAAAACTGTTTTTT.

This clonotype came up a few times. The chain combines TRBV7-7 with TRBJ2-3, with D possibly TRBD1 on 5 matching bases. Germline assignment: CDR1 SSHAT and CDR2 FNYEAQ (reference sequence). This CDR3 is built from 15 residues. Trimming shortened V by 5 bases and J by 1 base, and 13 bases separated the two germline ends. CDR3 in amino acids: CASSVALGGTDTQYF. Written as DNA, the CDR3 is TGTGCCAGCAGCGTCGCGTTAGGGGGCACAGATACGCAGTATTTT. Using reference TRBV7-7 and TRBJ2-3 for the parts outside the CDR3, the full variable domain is GAGVSQSPRYKVTKRGQDVTLRCDPISSHATLYWYQQALGQGPEFLTYFNYEAQPDKSGLPSDRFSAERPEGSISTLTIQRTEQRDSAMYRCASSVALGGTDTQYFGPGTRLTVL.

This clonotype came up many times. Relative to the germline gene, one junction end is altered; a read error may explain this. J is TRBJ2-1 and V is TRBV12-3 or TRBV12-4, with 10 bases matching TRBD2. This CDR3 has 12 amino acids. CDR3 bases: TGTGCCAGCAGTTTTAGCGGGGGGACTATCCTCTTC. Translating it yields CASSFSGGTILF.

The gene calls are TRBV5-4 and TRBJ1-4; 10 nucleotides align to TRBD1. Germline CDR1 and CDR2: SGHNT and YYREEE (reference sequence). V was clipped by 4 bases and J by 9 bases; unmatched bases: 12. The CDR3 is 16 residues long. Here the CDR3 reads CASSPQTGTGEKKLFF. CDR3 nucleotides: TGTGCCAGCAGCCCACAAACCGGGACAGGGGAGAAAAAACTGTTTTTT.

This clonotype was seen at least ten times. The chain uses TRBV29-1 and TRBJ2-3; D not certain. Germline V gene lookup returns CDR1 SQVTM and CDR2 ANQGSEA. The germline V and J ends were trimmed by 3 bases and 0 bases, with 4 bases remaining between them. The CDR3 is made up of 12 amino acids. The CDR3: CSVDDSTDTQYF. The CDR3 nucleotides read TGCAGCGTTGATGACAGCACAGATACGCAGTATTTT.

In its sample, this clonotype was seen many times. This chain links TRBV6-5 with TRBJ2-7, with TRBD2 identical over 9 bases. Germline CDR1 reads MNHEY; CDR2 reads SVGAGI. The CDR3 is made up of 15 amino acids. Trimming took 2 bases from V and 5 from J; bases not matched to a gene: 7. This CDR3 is CASSYVAGGPDEQYF. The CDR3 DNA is TGTGCCAGCAGTTACGTGGCGGGGGGGCCAGACGAGCAGTACTTC.

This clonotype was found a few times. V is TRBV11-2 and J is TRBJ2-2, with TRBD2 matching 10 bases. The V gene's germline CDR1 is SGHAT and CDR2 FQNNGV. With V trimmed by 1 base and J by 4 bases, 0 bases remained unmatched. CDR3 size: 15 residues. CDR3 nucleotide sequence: TGTGCCAGCAGCTTAGGACTAGCGGGCACCGGGGAGCTGTTTTTT. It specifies CASSLGLAGTGELFF.

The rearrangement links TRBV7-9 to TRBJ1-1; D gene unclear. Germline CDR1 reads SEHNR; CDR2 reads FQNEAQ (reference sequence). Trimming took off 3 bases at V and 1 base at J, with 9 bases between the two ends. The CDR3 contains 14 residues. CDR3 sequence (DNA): TGTGCCAGCAGCTTTGCTCGGACGAACACTGAAGCTTTCTTT. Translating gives CASSFARTNTEAFF. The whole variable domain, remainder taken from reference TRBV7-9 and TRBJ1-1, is DTGVSQNPRHKITKRGQNVTFRCDPISEHNRLYWYRQTLGQGPEFLTYFQNEAQLEKSRLLSDRFSAERPKGSFSTLEIQRTEQGDSAMYLCASSFARTNTEAFFGQGTRLTVV.

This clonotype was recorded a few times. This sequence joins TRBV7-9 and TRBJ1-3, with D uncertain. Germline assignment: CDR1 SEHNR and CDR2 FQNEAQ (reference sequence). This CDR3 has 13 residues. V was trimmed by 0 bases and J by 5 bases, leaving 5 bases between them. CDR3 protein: CASSLALRNTIYF. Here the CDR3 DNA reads TGTGCCAGCAGCTTAGCGCTGAGAAACACCATATATTTT.

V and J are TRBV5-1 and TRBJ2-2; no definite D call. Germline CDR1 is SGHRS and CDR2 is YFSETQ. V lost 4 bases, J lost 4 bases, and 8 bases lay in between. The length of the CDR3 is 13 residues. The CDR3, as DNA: TGCGCCAGCAGCACAACAGTCACCGGGGAGCTGTTTTTT. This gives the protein CASSTTVTGELFF.